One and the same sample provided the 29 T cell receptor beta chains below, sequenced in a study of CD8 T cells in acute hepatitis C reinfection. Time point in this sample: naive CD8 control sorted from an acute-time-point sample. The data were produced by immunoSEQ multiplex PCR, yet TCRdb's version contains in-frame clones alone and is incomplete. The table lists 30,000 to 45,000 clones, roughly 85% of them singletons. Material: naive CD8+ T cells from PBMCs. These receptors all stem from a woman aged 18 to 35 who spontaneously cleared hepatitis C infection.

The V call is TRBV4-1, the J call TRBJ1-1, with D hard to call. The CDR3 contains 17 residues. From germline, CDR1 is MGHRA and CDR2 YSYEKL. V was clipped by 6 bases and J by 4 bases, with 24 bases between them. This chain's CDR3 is CASRWREGFGVGTEAFF. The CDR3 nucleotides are TGCGCCAGCAGATGGCGGGAAGGGTTCGGGGTAGGCACTGAAGCTTTCTTT.

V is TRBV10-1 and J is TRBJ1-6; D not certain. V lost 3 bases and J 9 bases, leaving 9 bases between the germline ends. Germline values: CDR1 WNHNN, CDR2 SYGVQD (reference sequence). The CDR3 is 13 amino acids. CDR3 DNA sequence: TGCGCCAGCAGTGACGCTCCTTTTTCACCCCTCCACTTT. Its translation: CASSDAPFSPLHF.

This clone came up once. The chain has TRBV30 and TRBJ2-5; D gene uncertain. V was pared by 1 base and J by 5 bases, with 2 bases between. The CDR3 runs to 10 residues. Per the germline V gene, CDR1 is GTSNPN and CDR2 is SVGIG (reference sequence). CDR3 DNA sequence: TGTGCCTGGAGTGGCGAGACCCAGTACTTC. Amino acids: CAWSGETQYF.

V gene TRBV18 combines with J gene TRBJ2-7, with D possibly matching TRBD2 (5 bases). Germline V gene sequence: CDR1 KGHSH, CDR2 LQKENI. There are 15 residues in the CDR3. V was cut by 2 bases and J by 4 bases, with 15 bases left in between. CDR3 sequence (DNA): TGTGCCAGCTCACCATTGTTGGAGCGGCAGTACGAGCAGTACTTC. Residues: CASSPLLERQYEQYF.

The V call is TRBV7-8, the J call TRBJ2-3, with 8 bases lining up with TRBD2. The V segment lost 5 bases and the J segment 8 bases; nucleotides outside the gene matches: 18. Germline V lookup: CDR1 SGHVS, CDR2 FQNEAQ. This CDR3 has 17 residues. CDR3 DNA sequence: TGTGCCAGCAGCCCCACAGGCTGGGGGACTAGACAGCGTACGCAGTATTTT. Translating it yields CASSPTGWGTRQRTQYF.

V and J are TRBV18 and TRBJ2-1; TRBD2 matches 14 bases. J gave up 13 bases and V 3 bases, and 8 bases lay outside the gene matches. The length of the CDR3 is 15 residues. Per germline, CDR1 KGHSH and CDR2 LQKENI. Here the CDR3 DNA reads TGTGCCAGCTCACCGGGACTAGCGGGAGTTATGCCCCAGTTCTTC. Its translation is CASSPGLAGVMPQFF.

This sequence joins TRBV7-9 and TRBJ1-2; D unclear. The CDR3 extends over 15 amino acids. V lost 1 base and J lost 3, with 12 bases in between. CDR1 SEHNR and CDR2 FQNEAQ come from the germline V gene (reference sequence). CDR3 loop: CASSLDRFRHYGYTF. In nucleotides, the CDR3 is TGTGCCAGCAGCTTAGATCGGTTCCGTCACTATGGCTACACCTTC. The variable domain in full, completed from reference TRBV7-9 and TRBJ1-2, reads DTGVSQNPRHKITKRGQNVTFRCDPISEHNRLYWYRQTLGQGPEFLTYFQNEAQLEKSRLLSDRFSAERPKGSFSTLEIQRTEQGDSAMYLCASSLDRFRHYGYTFGSGTRLTVV.

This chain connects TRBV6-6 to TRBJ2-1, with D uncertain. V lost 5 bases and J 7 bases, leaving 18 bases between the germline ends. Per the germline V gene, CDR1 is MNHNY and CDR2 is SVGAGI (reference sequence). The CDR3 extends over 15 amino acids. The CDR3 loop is CASSVGAISQNEQFF. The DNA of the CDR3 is TGTGCCAGCAGTGTTGGCGCCATTTCTCAGAATGAGCAGTTCTTC.

The CDR3 nucleotides are TGTGCCAGCAGATCTCCAGGGGACACTGAAGCTTTCTTT. Protein: CASRSPGDTEAFF. The chain combines TRBV7-3 with TRBJ1-1, with TRBD1 as a possible D gene (6 bases). The CDR3 has 13 residues. V dropped 6 bases and J dropped 3 bases, with 11 bases sitting between them. The germline V gene has CDR1 SGHTA and CDR2 FQGTGA.

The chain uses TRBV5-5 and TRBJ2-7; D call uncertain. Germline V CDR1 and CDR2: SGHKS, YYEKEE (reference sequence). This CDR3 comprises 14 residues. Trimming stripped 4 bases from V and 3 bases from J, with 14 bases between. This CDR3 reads CASSPPNYNYEQYF. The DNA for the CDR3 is TGTGCCAGCAGCCCCCCCAACTACAACTACGAGCAGTACTTC.

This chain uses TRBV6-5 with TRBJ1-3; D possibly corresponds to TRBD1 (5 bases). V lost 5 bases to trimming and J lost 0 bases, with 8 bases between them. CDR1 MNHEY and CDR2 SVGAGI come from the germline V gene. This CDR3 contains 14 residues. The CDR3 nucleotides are TGTGCCAGCAGTAGACAGAGCTCTGGAAACACCATATATTTT. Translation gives CASSRQSSGNTIYF.

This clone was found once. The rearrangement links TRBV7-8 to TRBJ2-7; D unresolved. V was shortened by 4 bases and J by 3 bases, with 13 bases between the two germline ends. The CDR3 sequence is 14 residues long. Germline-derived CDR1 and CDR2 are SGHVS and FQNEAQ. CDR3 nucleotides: TGTGCCAGCAGCTCACTACCCGTTGGCTACGAGCAGTACTTC. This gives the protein CASSSLPVGYEQYF.

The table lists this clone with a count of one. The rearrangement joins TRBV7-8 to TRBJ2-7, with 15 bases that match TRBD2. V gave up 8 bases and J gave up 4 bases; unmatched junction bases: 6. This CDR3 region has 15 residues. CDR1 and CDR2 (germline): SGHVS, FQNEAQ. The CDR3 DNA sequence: TGTGCCAGCTCCGGGACTAGCGGGAGGTCGTACGAGCAGTACTTC. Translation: CASSGTSGRSYEQYF.

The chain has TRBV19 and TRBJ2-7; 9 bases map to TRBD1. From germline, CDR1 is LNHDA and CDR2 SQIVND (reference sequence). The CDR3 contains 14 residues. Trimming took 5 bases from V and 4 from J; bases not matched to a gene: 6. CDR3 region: CASSPGTGSYEQYF. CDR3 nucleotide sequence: TGTGCCAGTAGTCCCGGGACAGGGTCTTACGAGCAGTACTTC.

The CDR3 coding sequence is TGTGCCAGCAGCCTCCTCCCGGGGCCTAACACCAACTATGGCTACACCTTC. It encodes CASSLLPGPNTNYGYTF. The chain is built from TRBV9 and TRBJ1-2, with TRBD1 as a possible D gene (5 bases). CDR3 length equals 17 residues. V gave up 4 bases and J gave up 2 bases, with 21 bases separating them. CDR1 is SGDLS, CDR2 YYNGEE, per germline.

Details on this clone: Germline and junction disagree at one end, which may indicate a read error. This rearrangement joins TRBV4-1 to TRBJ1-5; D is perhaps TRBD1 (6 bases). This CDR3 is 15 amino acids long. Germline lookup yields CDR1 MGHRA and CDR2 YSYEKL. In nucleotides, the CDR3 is TGTGCCAGCAGCCAAGATAGGGACACCTATCAGCCCCAGCATTTT. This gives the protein CASSQDRDTYQPQHF.

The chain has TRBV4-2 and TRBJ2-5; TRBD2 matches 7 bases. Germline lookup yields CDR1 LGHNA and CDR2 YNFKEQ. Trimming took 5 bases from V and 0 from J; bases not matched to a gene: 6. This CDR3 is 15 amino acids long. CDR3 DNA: TGTGCCAGCAGCTACGGACTAGGGAACCAAGAGACCCAGTACTTC. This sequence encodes CASSYGLGNQETQYF.

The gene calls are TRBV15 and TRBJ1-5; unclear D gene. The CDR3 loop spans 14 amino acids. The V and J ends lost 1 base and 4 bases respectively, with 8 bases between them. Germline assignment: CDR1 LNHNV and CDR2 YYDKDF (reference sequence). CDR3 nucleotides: TGTGCCACCAGCAGAGTGCGGCGAAATCAGCCCCAGCATTTT. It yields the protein CATSRVRRNQPQHF.

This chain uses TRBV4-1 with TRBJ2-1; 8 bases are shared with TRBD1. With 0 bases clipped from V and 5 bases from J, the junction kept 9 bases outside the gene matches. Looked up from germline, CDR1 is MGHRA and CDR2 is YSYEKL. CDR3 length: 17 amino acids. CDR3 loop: CASSQERWTGLNNEQFF. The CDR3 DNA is TGCGCCAGCAGCCAAGAGAGGTGGACAGGGCTCAACAATGAGCAGTTCTTC.

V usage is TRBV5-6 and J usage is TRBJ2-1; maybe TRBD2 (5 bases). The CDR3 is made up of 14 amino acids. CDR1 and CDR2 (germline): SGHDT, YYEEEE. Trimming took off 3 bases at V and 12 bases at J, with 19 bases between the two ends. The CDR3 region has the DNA TGTGCCAGCAGCTCCCCAATACAGCCTAGCTGGCAGTTCTTC. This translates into CASSSPIQPSWQFF. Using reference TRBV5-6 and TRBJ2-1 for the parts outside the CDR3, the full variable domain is DAGVTQSPTHLIKTRGQQVTLRCSPKSGHDTVSWYQQALGQGPQFIFQYYEEEERQRGNFPDRFSGHQFPNYSSELNVNALLLGDSALYLCASSSPIQPSWQFFGPGTRLTVL.

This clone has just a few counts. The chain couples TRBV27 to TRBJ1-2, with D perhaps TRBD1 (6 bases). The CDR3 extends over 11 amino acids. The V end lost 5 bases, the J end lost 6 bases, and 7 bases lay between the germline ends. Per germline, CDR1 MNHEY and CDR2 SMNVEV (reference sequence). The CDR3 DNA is TGTGCCAGCAGTAGGGGGAATGGCTACACCTTC. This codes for CASSRGNGYTF.

The CDR3 is CASSRRQGLNTEAFF. In DNA form, the CDR3 reads TGTGCCAGCAGCCGGAGACAGGGTCTGAACACTGAAGCTTTCTTT. The rearrangement joins TRBV7-9 to TRBJ1-1; 7 bases agree with TRBD1. This CDR3 spans 15 amino acids. The V gene end was trimmed by 5 bases and the J gene end by 0 bases; junction bases not matched to a gene: 6. Germline CDR1 reads SEHNR; CDR2 reads FQNEAQ (reference sequence).

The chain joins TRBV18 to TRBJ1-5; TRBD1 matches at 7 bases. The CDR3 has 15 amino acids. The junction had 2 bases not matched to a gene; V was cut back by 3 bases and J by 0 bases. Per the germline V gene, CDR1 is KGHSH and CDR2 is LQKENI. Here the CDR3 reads CASSPTGLSNQPQHF. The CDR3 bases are TGTGCCAGCTCACCGACAGGGCTTAGCAATCAGCCCCAGCATTTT.

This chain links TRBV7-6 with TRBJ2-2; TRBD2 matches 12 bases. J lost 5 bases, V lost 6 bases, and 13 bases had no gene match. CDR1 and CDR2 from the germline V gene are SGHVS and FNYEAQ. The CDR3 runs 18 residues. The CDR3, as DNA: TGTGCCAGCAGTTCTACCTGGATACTAGCGGGAGGTACCGGGGAGCTGTTTTTT. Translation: CASSSTWILAGGTGELFF.

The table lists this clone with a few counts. CDR3 nucleotides: TGTGCCAGCAGCTTAGAGGGGGCTCAGCCCCAGCATTTT. This encodes CASSLEGAQPQHF. The chain carries TRBV7-9 and TRBJ1-5; 7 bases fit TRBD1. V shed 1 base, J shed 6 bases, and the junction held 0 bases outside the gene matches. Germline lookup yields CDR1 SEHNR and CDR2 FQNEAQ (reference sequence). CDR3 size: 13 residues.

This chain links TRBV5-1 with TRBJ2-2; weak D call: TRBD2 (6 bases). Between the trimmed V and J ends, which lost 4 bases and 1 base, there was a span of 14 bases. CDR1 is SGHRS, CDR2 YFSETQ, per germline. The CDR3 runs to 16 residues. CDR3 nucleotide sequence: TGCGCCAGCAGCGGATGGCTTAGCGGGAACACCGGGGAGCTGTTTTTT. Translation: CASSGWLSGNTGELFF.

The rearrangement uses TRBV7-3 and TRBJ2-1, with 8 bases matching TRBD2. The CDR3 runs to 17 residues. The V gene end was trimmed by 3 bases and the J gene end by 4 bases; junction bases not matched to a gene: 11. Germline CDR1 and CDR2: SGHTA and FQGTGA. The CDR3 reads CASSLKAAGARYNEQFF. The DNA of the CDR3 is TGTGCCAGCAGCTTGAAGGCAGCGGGGGCCCGATACAATGAGCAGTTCTTC.

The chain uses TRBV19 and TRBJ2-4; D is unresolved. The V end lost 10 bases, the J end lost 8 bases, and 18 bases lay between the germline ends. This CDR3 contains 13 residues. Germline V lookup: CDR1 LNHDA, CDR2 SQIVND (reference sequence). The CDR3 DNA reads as TGTGCCACCTTAGACCGCGATTGGGACATTCAGTACTTC. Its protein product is CATLDRDWDIQYF.

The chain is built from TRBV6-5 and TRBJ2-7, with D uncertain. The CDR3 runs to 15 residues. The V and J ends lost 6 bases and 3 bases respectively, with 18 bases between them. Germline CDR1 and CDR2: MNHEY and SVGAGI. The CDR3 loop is CASRGLLSSLYEQYF. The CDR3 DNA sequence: TGTGCCAGCAGGGGCCTCCTGTCGTCCCTCTACGAGCAGTACTTC.